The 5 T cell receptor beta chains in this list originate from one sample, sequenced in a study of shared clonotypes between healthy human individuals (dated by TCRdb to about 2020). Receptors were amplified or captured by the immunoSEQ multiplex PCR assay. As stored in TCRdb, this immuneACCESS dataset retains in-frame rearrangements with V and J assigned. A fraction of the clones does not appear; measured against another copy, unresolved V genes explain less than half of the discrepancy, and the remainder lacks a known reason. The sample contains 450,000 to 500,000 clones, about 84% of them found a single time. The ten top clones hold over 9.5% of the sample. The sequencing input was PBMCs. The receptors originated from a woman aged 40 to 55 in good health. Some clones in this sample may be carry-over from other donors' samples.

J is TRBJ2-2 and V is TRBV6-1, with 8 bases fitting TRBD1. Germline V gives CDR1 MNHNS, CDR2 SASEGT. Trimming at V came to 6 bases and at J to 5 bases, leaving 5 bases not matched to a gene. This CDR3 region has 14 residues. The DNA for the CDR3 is TGTGCCAGCAGAGACAGGGGAGGAACCGGGGAGCTGTTTTTT. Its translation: CASRDRGGTGELFF.

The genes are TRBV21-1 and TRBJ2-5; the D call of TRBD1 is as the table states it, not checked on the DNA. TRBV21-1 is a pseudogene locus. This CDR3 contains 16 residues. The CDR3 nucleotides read TGTGCCAGCAGCGAGCGACGACAGGGCGAACAAGAGACCCAGTACTTC. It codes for CASSERRQGEQETQYF.

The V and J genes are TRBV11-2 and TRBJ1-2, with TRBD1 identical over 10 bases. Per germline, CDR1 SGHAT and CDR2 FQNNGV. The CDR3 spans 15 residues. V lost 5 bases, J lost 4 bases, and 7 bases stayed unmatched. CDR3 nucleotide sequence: TGTGCCAGCAGCGCCTTGGGACAGGGGTTCTATGGCTACACCTTC. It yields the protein CASSALGQGFYGYTF.

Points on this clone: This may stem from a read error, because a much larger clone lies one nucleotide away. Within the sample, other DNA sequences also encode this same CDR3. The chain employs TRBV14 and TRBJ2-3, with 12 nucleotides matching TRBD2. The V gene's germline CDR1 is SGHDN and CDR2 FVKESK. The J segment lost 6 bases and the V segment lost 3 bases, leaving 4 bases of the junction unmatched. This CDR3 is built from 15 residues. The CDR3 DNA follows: TGTGCCAGCAGCCACCTAGCGGGAGGGCCGGATACGCAGTATTTT. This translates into CASSHLAGGPDTQYF.

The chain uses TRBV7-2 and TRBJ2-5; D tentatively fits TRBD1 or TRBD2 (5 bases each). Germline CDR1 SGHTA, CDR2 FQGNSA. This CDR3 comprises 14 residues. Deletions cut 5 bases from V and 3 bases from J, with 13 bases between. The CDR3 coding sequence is TGTGCCAGCAGCGCGGCCGGGACGGAAGAGACCCAGTACTTC. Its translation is CASSAAGTEETQYF. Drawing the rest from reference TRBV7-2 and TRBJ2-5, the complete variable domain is GAGVSQSPSNKVTEKGKDVELRCDPISGHTALYWYRQSLGQGLEFLIYFQGNSAPDKSGLPSDRFSAERTGGSVSTLTIQRTQQEDSAVYLCASSAAGTEETQYFGPGTRLLVL.